This T cell receptor beta chain was sequenced for a study of OX40 agonist ivuxolimab in advanced cancers. The assay was immunoSEQ multiplex PCR, and TCRdb's table has in-frame clones only and misses some. This table holds 8,000 to 9,500 clones, 85% to 90% found once. Turning to this clone: Its antigen remains unknown.

V shed 4 bases, J shed 5 bases, and the junction held 11 bases outside the gene matches. The CDR3 is 15 amino acids. Germline CDR1 and CDR2: MDHEN and SYDVKM. Study-wide findings and caveats: At 0.1 to 3.0 mg/kg and by week 6, CD4+ and CD8+ T cells in the blood had expanded clonally.

This chain uses TRBV28 with TRBJ2-7; 7 bases align to TRBD2. The sequences come from CD4+ or CD8+ T cells sorted from blood, collected in a trial of the OX40 agonist ivuxolimab. This TCR was sampled from an adult with an advanced solid tumor such as melanoma, head and neck, liver or kidney cancer. CDR3 coding DNA: TGTGCCAGCAGTTCCGCGGGAGTAGGGTCCAACGAGCAGTACTTC. As protein: CASSSAGVGSNEQYF.